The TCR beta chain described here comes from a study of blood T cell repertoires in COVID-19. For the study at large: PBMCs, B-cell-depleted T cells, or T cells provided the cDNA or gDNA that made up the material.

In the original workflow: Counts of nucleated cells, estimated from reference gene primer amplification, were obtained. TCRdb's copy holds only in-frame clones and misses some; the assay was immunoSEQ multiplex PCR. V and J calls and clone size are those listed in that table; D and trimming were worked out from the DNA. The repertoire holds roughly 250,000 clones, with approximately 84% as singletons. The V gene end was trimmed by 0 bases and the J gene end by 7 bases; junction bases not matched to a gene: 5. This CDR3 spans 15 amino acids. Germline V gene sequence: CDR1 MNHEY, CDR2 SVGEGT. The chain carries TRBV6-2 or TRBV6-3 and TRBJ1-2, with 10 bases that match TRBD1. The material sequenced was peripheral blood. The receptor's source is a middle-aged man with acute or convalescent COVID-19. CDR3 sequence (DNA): TGTGCCAGCAGTTACTCGACAGGGGGCGATCGTGGCTACACCTTC. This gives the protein CASSYSTGGDRGYTF.